The 27 T cell receptor beta chains listed next were all sequenced from one sample in a study of CD8 T cells in Susac syndrome. A quantity of about 0.45 to 1 ug RNA underwent reverse transcription using random hexamers. MiXCR, applied by TCRdb to the immunoSEQ multiplex PCR reads, yields one record per CDR3 protein. The table includes around 300,000 distinct CDR3 sequences, approximately 85% detected once. The sample was CD8+ T cells from PBMCs. Receptors originate from a human donor with multiple sclerosis.

This clonotype was counted a single time. J is TRBJ1-5 and V is TRBV20-1, with D tentatively TRBD1 (6 bases). The V and J ends lost 5 bases and 0 bases respectively, with 14 bases between them. The CDR3 sequence is 15 residues long. In germline, CDR1 is DFQATT, CDR2 SNEGSKA (reference sequence). As DNA, the CDR3 is TGCAGTGCTGAGACGGAGGACAGTAGCAATCAGCCCCAGCATTTT. This gives the protein CSAETEDSSNQPQHF.

This clonotype was observed a single time. This chain links TRBV10-3 with TRBJ1-1, with D possibly TRBD1 on 6 matching bases. The CDR3 runs 15 residues. The V gene's germline CDR1 is ENHRY and CDR2 SYGVKD. V was shortened by 5 bases and J by 1 base, with 14 bases between the two germline ends. The CDR3 is CAISIQGIENTEAFF. The CDR3 nucleotides are TGTGCCATCAGTATACAGGGCATTGAGAACACTGAAGCTTTCTTT.

This chain joins TRBV13 and TRBJ1-1; D might be TRBD1 (5 bases). The ends were cut back, 4 bases at V and 0 bases at J, with 12 bases in the middle. CDR1 and CDR2 (germline): PRHDT, FYEKMQ (reference sequence). This CDR3 region has 15 residues. DNA of the CDR3: TGTGCCAGCAGCTCCGGACACTACATGAACACTGAAGCTTTCTTT. Residues: CASSSGHYMNTEAFF.

In its sample, this clonotype was seen a few times. The V and J genes are TRBV2 and TRBJ2-7; 8 bases fit TRBD1. The CDR3 extends over 14 amino acids. Germline trimming cut 7 bases from V and 0 bases from J; bases unmatched to any gene: 5. Germline-derived CDR1 and CDR2 are SNHLY and FYNNEI. CDR3 protein: CASKRQGSSYEQYF. CDR3 bases: TGTGCCAGCAAAAGACAGGGGTCCTCCTACGAGCAGTACTTC.

This chain joins TRBV15 and TRBJ1-1; D is perhaps TRBD1 (6 bases). The V end was cut by 5 bases, the J end by 5 bases, with 15 bases between. CDR3 length: 14 amino acids. CDR1 LNHNV and CDR2 YYDKDF come from the germline V gene (reference sequence). CDR3 residues: CATSVWPGDTEAFF. CDR3 coding DNA: TGTGCCACCAGCGTCTGGCCAGGGGATACTGAAGCTTTCTTT.

The chain is built from TRBV6-5 and TRBJ2-1; TRBD2 aligns across 12 bases. The CDR3 runs 18 residues. V was pared by 0 bases and J by 5 bases, with 8 bases of the junction left unmatched. Per germline, CDR1 MNHEY and CDR2 SVGAGI. The CDR3 nucleotides read TGTGCCAGCAGTTACTCGAGGACTAGCGGGATTCGTGACAATGAGCAGTTCTTC. Translation gives CASSYSRTSGIRDNEQFF.

The rearrangement joins TRBV6-5 to TRBJ2-5; no firm D call. Looked up from germline, CDR1 is MNHEY and CDR2 is SVGAGI. The CDR3 has 14 amino acids. Trimming shortened V by 0 bases and J by 1 base, and 6 bases separated the two germline ends. The CDR3 loop reads CASSYSSSQETQYF. DNA of the CDR3: TGTGCCAGCAGTTACTCGAGCAGCCAAGAGACCCAGTACTTC.

The chain has TRBV6-1 and TRBJ1-1; no definite D call. The CDR3 totals 11 residues. CDR1 is MNHNS and CDR2 is SASEGT in the germline V gene. Between the trimmed V and J ends, which lost 8 bases and 1 base, there was a span of 5 bases. CDR3 protein: CASRWNTEAFF. The CDR3 nucleotides are TGTGCCAGCCGGTGGAACACTGAAGCTTTCTTT.

The V call is TRBV13, the J call TRBJ2-5; tentatively, D is TRBD2 (5 bases). The V and J ends lost 6 bases and 5 bases respectively, with 16 bases between them. There are 14 residues in the CDR3. Per germline, CDR1 PRHDT and CDR2 FYEKMQ (reference sequence). The CDR3 region has the DNA TGTGCCAGCAGACCTGAGCGGACGGGGGAGACCCAGTACTTC. This encodes CASRPERTGETQYF.

This sequence joins TRBV2 and TRBJ2-7; 8 positions agree with TRBD2. Trimming removed 8 bases from V and 7 bases from J; junction bases left unmatched: 10. Germline CDR1 and CDR2: SNHLY and FYNNEI. This CDR3 comprises 13 residues. This chain's CDR3 is CASVRAGVGEQYF. The CDR3 nucleotides read TGTGCCAGCGTCCGAGCGGGAGTGGGGGAGCAGTACTTC.

The rearrangement links TRBV5-6 to TRBJ2-1, with 7 bases matching TRBD1. The germline gives CDR1 SGHDT, CDR2 YYEEEE. CDR3 length: 17 residues. After removal of 0 bases from V and 7 bases from J, the junction contained 13 bases not matched to a gene. The CDR3 reads CASSLASQGRRANEQFF. The CDR3 nucleotides read TGTGCCAGCAGCTTGGCATCACAGGGGCGAAGGGCAAATGAGCAGTTCTTC.

The V call is TRBV14, the J call TRBJ2-7; tentative D call: TRBD1 (5 bases). Trimming cost V 2 bases and J 5 bases, with 7 bases left between them. The CDR3 extends over 12 amino acids. CDR1 and CDR2 from the germline V gene are SGHDN and FVKESK. The CDR3 region is CASSQWGNEQYF. The CDR3 bases are TGTGCCAGCAGCCAATGGGGCAACGAGCAGTACTTC.

The V call is TRBV27, the J call TRBJ2-1, with 10 bases matching TRBD1. Germline V CDR1 and CDR2: MNHEY, SMNVEV (reference sequence). CDR3 length: 15 amino acids. V lost 2 bases, J lost 4 bases, and 2 bases stayed unmatched. Here the CDR3 DNA reads TGTGCCAGCAGTTTAGGGACAGGGGTTTACAATGAGCAGTTCTTC. It translates to CASSLGTGVYNEQFF.

The chain links TRBV27 to TRBJ2-1; 7 nucleotides align to TRBD2. The CDR3 is made up of 15 amino acids. J lost 8 bases, V lost 4 bases, and 11 bases had no gene match. The germline gives CDR1 MNHEY, CDR2 SMNVEV (reference sequence). CDR3 DNA: TGTGCCAGCAGTTCCGGGACTACCCTCCACCATGAGCAGTTCTTC. It yields the protein CASSSGTTLHHEQFF.

The chain recombines TRBV7-8 with TRBJ2-7; D not resolved. CDR1 SGHVS and CDR2 FQNEAQ come from the germline V gene. Trimming left V 10 bases short and J 0 bases short, with 10 bases between. This CDR3 has 12 residues. CDR3 DNA sequence: TGTGCCACCCACACCACCTCCTACGAGCAGTACTTC. It codes for CATHTTSYEQYF. The variable domain in full, with the rest retrieved from reference TRBV7-8 and TRBJ2-7, is GAGVSQSPRYKVAKRGQDVALRCDPISGHVSLFWYQQALGQGPEFLTYFQNEAQLDKSGLPSDRFFAERPEGSVSTLKIQRTQQEDSAVYLCATHTTSYEQYFGPGTRLTVT.

The chain has TRBV29-1 and TRBJ2-5; 7 bases agree with TRBD2. The V gene's germline CDR1 is SQVTM and CDR2 ANQGSEA. The junction had 19 bases not matched to a gene; V was cut back by 4 bases and J by 5 bases. The CDR3 has 17 residues. The CDR3 loop is CSVALHVAGASAETQYF. As DNA, the CDR3 is TGCAGCGTTGCCCTCCACGTGGCGGGAGCATCCGCCGAGACCCAGTACTTC.

The chain recombines TRBV19 with TRBJ2-6; possible D gene TRBD1, 6 bases. The germline gives CDR1 LNHDA, CDR2 SQIVND (reference sequence). Trimming removed 5 bases at V and 0 bases at J, with 14 bases between. This CDR3 spans 17 amino acids. The CDR3 loop is CASSFGTFVSGANVLTF. CDR3 sequence (DNA): TGTGCCAGTAGTTTCGGGACATTCGTCTCTGGGGCCAACGTCCTGACTTTC.

The rearrangement links TRBV2 to TRBJ1-5; 10 nucleotides line up with TRBD1. V lost 5 bases, J lost 2 bases, and 9 bases stayed unmatched. The CDR3 has 17 residues. CDR1 and CDR2 from the germline V gene are SNHLY and FYNNEI. CDR3 residues: CASSTERQGAGNQPQHF. The DNA of the CDR3 is TGTGCCAGCAGTACCGAGAGACAGGGGGCCGGCAATCAGCCCCAGCATTTT.

The chain has TRBV27 and TRBJ1-1; no definite D call. The germline V gene encodes CDR1 MNHEY and CDR2 SMNVEV (reference sequence). The CDR3 covers 14 residues. Trimming removed 3 bases at V and 5 bases at J, with 13 bases between. Here the CDR3 reads CASSLVGSGTEAFF. The CDR3 nucleotides read TGTGCCAGCAGTTTGGTGGGTTCGGGGACTGAAGCTTTCTTT.

This sequence joins TRBV20-1 and TRBJ2-3, with TRBD2 matching over 7 bases. The CDR3 contains 15 residues. Trimming took 1 base from V and 2 from J; bases not matched to a gene: 6. Germline loops: CDR1 DFQATT, CDR2 SNEGSKA (reference sequence). The CDR3 spells CSARGLAESTDTQYF. For the CDR3, the DNA is TGCAGTGCTAGAGGGCTAGCGGAGTCCACAGATACGCAGTATTTT.

The DNA for the CDR3 is TGTGCCAGCACTAGCGCCCCCTACAATGAGCAGTTCTTC. This encodes CASTSAPYNEQFF. The rearrangement uses TRBV6-2 or TRBV6-3 and TRBJ2-1; D may be TRBD2 (6 bases). V was cut by 7 bases and J by 2 bases, with 9 bases left in between. This CDR3 is built from 13 residues. Germline loops: CDR1 MNHEY, CDR2 SVGEGT.

The chain links TRBV12-2 to TRBJ2-7; the table gives TRBD2 as D, unverified against the DNA. TRBV12-2 is termed a pseudogene. This CDR3 contains 21 residues. The CDR3 protein is CASRLGSREPGLAGVHYEQYF. CDR3 bases: TGTGCAAGTCGCTTAGGATCGAGAGAACCGGGACTAGCGGGAGTTCACTACGAGCAGTACTTC.

V usage is TRBV5-1 and J usage is TRBJ2-1; D perhaps matches TRBD1 (6 bases). V shed 4 bases and J shed 6 bases, with 17 bases lying between them. CDR1 and CDR2 (germline): SGHRS, YFSETQ. The CDR3 runs 15 residues. The CDR3 DNA reads TGCGCCAGCAGCGTCGGGACAAACAACCCCAATGAGCAGTTCTTC. Protein product: CASSVGTNNPNEQFF.

The J gene is TRBJ2-7, the V gene TRBV12-3 or TRBV12-4; possibly TRBD2 for D (5 bases). V was clipped by 8 bases and J by 6 bases, with 11 bases between them. The CDR3 spans 11 residues. CDR3 DNA: TGTGCCAGCGGTTGGGAGCGCGAGCAGTACTTC. Translated, it gives CASGWEREQYF.

This clonotype came up once. The J gene is TRBJ2-1, the V gene TRBV9; D is possibly TRBD1 (6 bases). Trimming shortened V by 3 bases and J by 8 bases, and 21 bases separated the two germline ends. CDR3 size: 16 residues. Germline loops: CDR1 SGDLS, CDR2 YYNGEE. The CDR3 sequence is CASSGFPGDVGDEQFF. The CDR3 coding sequence is TGTGCCAGCAGCGGGTTCCCAGGGGACGTCGGCGATGAGCAGTTCTTC.

This clonotype appeared a few times. This rearrangement joins TRBV13 to TRBJ2-2; 7 bases agree with TRBD2. V gave up 2 bases and J gave up 7 bases; unmatched junction bases: 13. This CDR3 is 17 amino acids long. The V gene's germline CDR1 is PRHDT and CDR2 FYEKMQ (reference sequence). This CDR3 reads CASSLLREGRSRGELFF. Here the CDR3 DNA reads TGTGCCAGCAGCTTATTAAGGGAGGGGAGATCACGCGGGGAGCTGTTTTTT.

The chain employs TRBV4-3 and TRBJ2-7, with D perhaps TRBD2 (6 bases). Germline V CDR1 and CDR2: LGHNA, YSLEER. Trimming left V 3 bases short and J 0 bases short, with 9 bases between. The CDR3 contains 14 residues. CDR3 sequence: CASSQTRLSYEQYF. For the CDR3, the DNA is TGCGCCAGCAGCCAGACTAGGCTCTCCTACGAGCAGTACTTC.